Listed below are T cell receptor beta chains from one sample, sequenced in a study of cytomegalovirus exposure and HLA in healthy donors. Libraries were prepared by immunoSEQ multiplex PCR; TCRdb keeps only in-frame clonotypes and omits some of them. The sample consists of some 70,000 clones, approximately 84% of them appearing once. Material: PBMCs. The receptors originated from a woman in her forties or fifties in good health and CMV-seronegative. Each CDR3 is given with its conserved first and last residue. The D gene is left open where the match is weak. Size tells how often a clone was seen (once, few, many) or the class of an expanded clone, and some rows leave it out.

J: TRBJ1-1; V: TRBV21-1; size: -; D: -; CDR3: CASSKGNRPKKLTEAFF; DNA: TGTGCCAGCAGCAAAGGCAACAGACCCAAAAAACTCACTGAAGCTTTCTTT
J: TRBJ2-2; V: TRBV2; size: -; D: -; CDR3: CASTFTGELFF; DNA: TGTGCCAGCACGTTCACCGGGGAGCTGTTTTTT
J: TRBJ2-3; V: TRBV14; size: -; D: -; CDR3: CASSRRDLLNTDTQYF; DNA: TGTGCCAGCAGCCGGAGGGACTTACTAAACACAGATACGCAGTATTTT
J: TRBJ2-3; V: TRBV5-1; size: -; D: TRBD2; CDR3: CASSLEGSGVPDTQYF; DNA: TGCGCCAGCAGCTTGGAGGGTAGCGGGGTCCCAGATACGCAGTATTTT
J: TRBJ1-2; V: TRBV5-6; size: -; D: TRBD1; CDR3: CASSYRGNYGYTF; DNA: TGTGCCAGCAGTTACAGGGGGAACTATGGCTACACCTTC
J: TRBJ2-2; V: TRBV2; size: -; D: -; CDR3: CASTFGGANTGELFF; DNA: TGTGCCAGCACGTTCGGAGGGGCGAACACCGGGGAGCTGTTTTTT
J: TRBJ1-2; V: TRBV11-1; size: -; D: TRBD1; CDR3: CASSLGTGTVYGYTF; DNA: TGTGCCAGCAGTCTTGGCACCGGGACAGTTTATGGCTACACCTTC
J: TRBJ1-1; V: TRBV4-3; size: -; D: -; CDR3: CASSRGQENTEAFF; DNA: TGCGCCAGCAGCCGGGGACAAGAGAACACTGAAGCTTTCTTT
J: TRBJ2-1; V: TRBV5-6; size: -; D: TRBD2; CDR3: CASSRGGSSYNEQFF; DNA: TGTGCCAGCAGCCGCGGGGGGTCCTCCTACAATGAGCAGTTCTTC
J: TRBJ2-7; V: TRBV7-2; size: -; D: TRBD1; CDR3: CASSRGTGGSYEQYF; DNA: TGTGCCAGCAGCCGGGGGACAGGGGGCAGCTACGAGCAGTACTTC
J: TRBJ2-1; V: TRBV4-1; size: -; D: TRBD2; CDR3: CASSPQPGLAFNEQFF; DNA: TGCGCCAGCAGCCCTCAACCGGGACTAGCCTTCAATGAGCAGTTCTTC
J: TRBJ2-3; V: TRBV15; size: few; D: -; CDR3: CATSRDITDTQYF; DNA: TGTGCCACCAGCAGAGATATTACAGATACGCAGTATTTT
J: TRBJ2-1; V: TRBV28; size: few; D: -; CDR3: CASSPQGSLVNEQFF; DNA: TGTGCCAGCAGTCCCCAGGGGAGTTTGGTCAATGAGCAGTTCTTC
J: TRBJ1-2; V: TRBV5-8; size: -; D: -; CDR3: CASSPRVGGGYTF; DNA: TGTGCCAGCAGCCCGAGAGTAGGGGGAGGCTACACCTTC
J: TRBJ2-5; V: TRBV5-4; size: -; D: TRBD2; CDR3: CASSLNPGGLAGQETQYF; DNA: TGTGCCAGCAGCCTAAATCCAGGCGGACTAGCGGGGCAAGAGACCCAGTACTTC
J: TRBJ2-5; V: TRBV5-1; size: -; D: TRBD2; CDR3: CASSLGLAGIYQETQYF; DNA: TGCGCCAGCAGCTTAGGGCTAGCGGGGATCTACCAAGAGACCCAGTACTTC
J: TRBJ2-1; V: TRBV7-9; size: -; D: -; CDR3: CASSPDSNEQFF; DNA: TGTGCCAGCAGCCCTGACTCCAATGAGCAGTTCTTC
J: TRBJ2-7; V: TRBV28; size: -; D: TRBD2; CDR3: CATGPPGLASSYEQYF; DNA: TGTGCCACGGGCCCCCCGGGACTAGCTAGTTCCTACGAGCAGTACTTC
J: TRBJ2-5; V: TRBV9; size: once; D: TRBD2; CDR3: CASSATISAGGRETQYF; DNA: TGTGCCAGCAGCGCCACGATTTCAGCGGGAGGGAGAGAGACCCAGTACTTC
J: TRBJ2-3; V: TRBV4-1; size: once; D: -; CDR3: CASSQVTSSTDTQYF; DNA: TGCGCCAGCAGCCAAGTGACTAGTTCCACAGATACGCAGTATTTT
J: TRBJ2-1; V: TRBV5-1; size: -; D: TRBD2; CDR3: CASSLWTSGSYNEQFF; DNA: TGCGCCAGCAGCTTGTGGACTAGCGGGAGCTACAATGAGCAGTTCTTC
J: TRBJ1-1; V: TRBV7-3; size: -; D: -; CDR3: CASSTTGNTEAFF; DNA: TGTGCCAGCAGCACTACAGGTAACACTGAAGCTTTCTTT
J: TRBJ2-7; V: TRBV27; size: -; D: TRBD1; CDR3: CASSWTGTLYEQYF; DNA: TGTGCCAGCAGTTGGACAGGGACCCTCTACGAGCAGTACTTC
J: TRBJ1-1; V: TRBV6-1; size: -; D: TRBD1; CDR3: CASSEETGLNTEAFF; DNA: TGTGCCAGCAGTGAAGAGACAGGGTTGAACACTGAAGCTTTCTTT
J: TRBJ2-2; V: TRBV18; size: -; D: TRBD2; CDR3: CASSLRTSGSLGGELFF; DNA: TGTGCCAGCTCACTGCGGACTAGCGGGAGTCTAGGCGGGGAGCTGTTTTTT
J: TRBJ2-5; V: TRBV5-6; size: -; D: TRBD2; CDR3: CASSLVSSGKETQYF; DNA: TGTGCCAGCAGCTTGGTTTCTAGCGGGAAAGAGACCCAGTACTTC
J: TRBJ1-2; V: TRBV5-4; size: few; D: TRBD1; CDR3: CASSWTGGYGYTF; DNA: TGTGCCAGCAGCTGGACAGGGGGCTATGGCTACACCTTC
J: TRBJ2-5; V: TRBV7-9; size: -; D: -; CDR3: CASSLVRETQYF; DNA: TGTGCCAGCAGCTTAGTGCGAGAGACCCAGTACTTC
J: TRBJ2-1; V: TRBV7-9; size: -; D: TRBD2; CDR3: CASSFSGRRFNEQFF; DNA: TGTGCCAGCAGCTTTAGCGGGAGAAGGTTTAATGAGCAGTTCTTC
J: TRBJ2-6; V: TRBV15; size: -; D: -; CDR3: CATRPTSGLSGANVLTF; DNA: TGTGCCACCCGACCAACCAGCGGCCTCTCTGGGGCCAACGTCCTGACTTTC
J: TRBJ2-6; V: TRBV6-4; size: -; D: -; CDR3: CASSQGPGANVLTF; DNA: TGTGCCAGCAGCCAGGGCCCTGGGGCCAACGTCCTGACTTTC
J: TRBJ2-1; V: TRBV12-5; size: -; D: -; CDR3: CASGLGGGAWQFF; DNA: TGTGCTAGTGGTTTAGGGGGAGGGGCTTGGCAGTTCTTC
J: TRBJ2-1; V: TRBV4-3; size: -; D: -; CDR3: CASSQETLAAEQFF; DNA: TGCGCCAGCAGCCAAGAGACCCTAGCAGCTGAGCAGTTCTTC